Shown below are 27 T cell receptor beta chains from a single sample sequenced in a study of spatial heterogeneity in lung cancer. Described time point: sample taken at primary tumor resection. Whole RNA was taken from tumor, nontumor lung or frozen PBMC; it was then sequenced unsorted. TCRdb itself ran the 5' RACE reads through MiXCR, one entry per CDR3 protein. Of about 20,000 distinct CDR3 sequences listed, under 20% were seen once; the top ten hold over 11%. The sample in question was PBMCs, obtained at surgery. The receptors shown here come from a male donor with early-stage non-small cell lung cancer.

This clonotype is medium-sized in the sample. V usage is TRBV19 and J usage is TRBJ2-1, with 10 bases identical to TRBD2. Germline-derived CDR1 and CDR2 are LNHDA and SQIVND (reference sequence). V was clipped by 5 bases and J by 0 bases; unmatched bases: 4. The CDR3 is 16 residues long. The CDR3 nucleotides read TGTGCCAGTAGTCTACTAGCGGGGAGCTCCTACAATGAGCAGTTCTTC. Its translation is CASSLLAGSSYNEQFF.

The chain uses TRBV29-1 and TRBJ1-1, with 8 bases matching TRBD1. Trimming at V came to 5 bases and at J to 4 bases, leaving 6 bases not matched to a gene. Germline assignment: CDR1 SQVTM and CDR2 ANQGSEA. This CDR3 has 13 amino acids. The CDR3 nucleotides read TGCAGCGTTCACATCGGGACAGGCACTGAAGCTTTCTTT. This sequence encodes CSVHIGTGTEAFF.

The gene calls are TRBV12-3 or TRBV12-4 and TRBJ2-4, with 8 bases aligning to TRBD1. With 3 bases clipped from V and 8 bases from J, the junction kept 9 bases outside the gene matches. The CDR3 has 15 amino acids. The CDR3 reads CASSLVQGARDIQYF. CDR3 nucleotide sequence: TGTGCCAGCAGTTTGGTCCAGGGGGCAAGGGACATTCAGTACTTC.

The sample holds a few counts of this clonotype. The CDR3 spells CASSSIGTDGYEQFF. The CDR3 nucleotides are TGTGCCAGTAGTTCGATCGGGACGGATGGGTATGAGCAGTTCTTC. The chain uses TRBV19 and TRBJ2-1, with D perhaps being TRBD1 or TRBD2 (5 bases each). This CDR3 comprises 15 residues. Germline values: CDR1 LNHDA, CDR2 SQIVND (reference sequence). V lost 5 bases, J lost 8 bases, and 19 bases lay in between.

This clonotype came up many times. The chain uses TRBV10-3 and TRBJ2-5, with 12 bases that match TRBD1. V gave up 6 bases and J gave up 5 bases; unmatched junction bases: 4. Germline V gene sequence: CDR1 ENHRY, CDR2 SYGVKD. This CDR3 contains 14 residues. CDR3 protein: CAIRGQGAVETQYF. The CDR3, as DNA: TGTGCCATCAGGGGACAGGGGGCAGTGGAGACCCAGTACTTC.

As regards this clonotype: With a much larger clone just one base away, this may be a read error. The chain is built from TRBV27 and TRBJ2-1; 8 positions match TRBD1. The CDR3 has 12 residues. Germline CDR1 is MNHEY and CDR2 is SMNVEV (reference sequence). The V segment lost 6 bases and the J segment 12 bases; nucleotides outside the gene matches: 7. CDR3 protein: CASSPGQGVQFF. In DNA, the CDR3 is TGTGCCAGCAGCCCTGGACAGGGTGTGCAGTTCTTC.

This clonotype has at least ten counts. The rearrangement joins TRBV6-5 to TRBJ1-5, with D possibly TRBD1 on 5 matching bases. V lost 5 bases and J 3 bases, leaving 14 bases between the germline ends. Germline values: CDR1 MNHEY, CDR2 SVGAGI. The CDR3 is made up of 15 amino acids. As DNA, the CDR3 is TGTGCCAGCAGTCGCGACAGATATCCCAATCAGCCCCAGCATTTT. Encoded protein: CASSRDRYPNQPQHF.

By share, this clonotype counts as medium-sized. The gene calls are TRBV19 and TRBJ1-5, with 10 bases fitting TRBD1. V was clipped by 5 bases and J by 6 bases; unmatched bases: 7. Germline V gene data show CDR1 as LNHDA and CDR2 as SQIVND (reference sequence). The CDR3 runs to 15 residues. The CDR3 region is CASSYGTGAFQPQHF. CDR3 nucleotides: TGTGCCAGTAGTTACGGGACAGGGGCTTTTCAGCCCCAGCATTTT.

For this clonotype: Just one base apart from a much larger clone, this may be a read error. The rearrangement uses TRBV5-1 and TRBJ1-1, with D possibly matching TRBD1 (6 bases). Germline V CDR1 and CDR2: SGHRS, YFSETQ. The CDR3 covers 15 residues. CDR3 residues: CVSSSTGNDDTEAFF. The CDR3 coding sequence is TGCGTCAGCAGCTCAACAGGGAATGATGACACTGAAGCTTTCTTT.

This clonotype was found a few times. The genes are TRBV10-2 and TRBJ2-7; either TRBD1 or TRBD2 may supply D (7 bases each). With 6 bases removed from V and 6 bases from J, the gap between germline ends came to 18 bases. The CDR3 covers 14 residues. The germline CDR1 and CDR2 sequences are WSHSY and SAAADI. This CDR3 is CASSEQGGGSEQYF. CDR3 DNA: TGCGCCAGCAGCGAACAGGGAGGGGGCTCCGAGCAGTACTTC.

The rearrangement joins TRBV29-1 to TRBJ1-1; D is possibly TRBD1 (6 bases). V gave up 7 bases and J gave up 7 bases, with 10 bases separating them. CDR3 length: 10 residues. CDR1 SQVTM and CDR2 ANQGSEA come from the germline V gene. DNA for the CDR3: TGCAGCGCGATGGACAGTGAAGCTTTCTTT. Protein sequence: CSAMDSEAFF.

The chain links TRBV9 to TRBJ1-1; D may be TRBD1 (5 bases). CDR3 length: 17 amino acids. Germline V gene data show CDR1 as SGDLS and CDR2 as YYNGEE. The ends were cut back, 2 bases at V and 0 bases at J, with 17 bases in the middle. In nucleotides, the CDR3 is TGTGCCAGCAGCGTGGGGACTGTTCCTTTTATGAACACTGAAGCTTTCTTT. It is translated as CASSVGTVPFMNTEAFF. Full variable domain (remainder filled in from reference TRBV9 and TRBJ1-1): DSGVTQTPKHLITATGQRVTLRCSPRSGDLSVYWYQQSLDQGLQFLIQYYNGEERAKGNILERFSAQQFPDLHSELNLSSLELGDSALYFCASSVGTVPFMNTEAFFGQGTRLTVV.

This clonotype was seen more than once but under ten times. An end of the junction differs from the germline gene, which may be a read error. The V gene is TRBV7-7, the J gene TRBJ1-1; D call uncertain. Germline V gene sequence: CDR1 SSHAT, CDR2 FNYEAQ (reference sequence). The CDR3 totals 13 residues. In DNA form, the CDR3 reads TGTGCTAGCAGCCTCCTGGTCGGGACTGAAGCTTTCTTT. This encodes CASSLLVGTEAFF.

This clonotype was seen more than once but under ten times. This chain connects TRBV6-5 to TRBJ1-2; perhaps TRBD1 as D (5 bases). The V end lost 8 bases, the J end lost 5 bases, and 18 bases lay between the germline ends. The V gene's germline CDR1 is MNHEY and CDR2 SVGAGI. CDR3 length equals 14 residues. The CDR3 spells CASGGRGAVYGYTF. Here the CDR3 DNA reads TGTGCCAGCGGTGGGAGAGGGGCGGTTTATGGCTACACCTTC.

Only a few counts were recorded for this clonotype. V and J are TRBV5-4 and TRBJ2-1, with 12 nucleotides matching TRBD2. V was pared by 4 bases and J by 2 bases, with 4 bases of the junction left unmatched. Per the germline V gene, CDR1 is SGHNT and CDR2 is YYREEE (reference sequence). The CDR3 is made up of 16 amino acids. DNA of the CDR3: TGTGCCAGCAGCACCACTAGCGGGGGGCCCTACAATGAGCAGTTCTTC. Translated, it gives CASSTTSGGPYNEQFF. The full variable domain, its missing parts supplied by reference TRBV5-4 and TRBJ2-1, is ETGVTQSPTHLIKTRGQQVTLRCSSQSGHNTVSWYQQALGQGPQFIFQYYREEENGRGNFPPRFSGLQFPNYSSELNVNALELDDSALYLCASSTTSGGPYNEQFFGPGTRLTVL.

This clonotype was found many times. As DNA, the CDR3 is TGTGCCAGCAGCTTAATGGGGGATGGCAATCAGCCCCAGCATTTT. As protein: CASSLMGDGNQPQHF. This chain connects TRBV7-2 to TRBJ1-5; tentative D call: TRBD1 (5 bases). Germline V lookup: CDR1 SGHTA, CDR2 FQGNSA. Trimming stripped 2 bases from V and 2 bases from J, with 10 bases between. The CDR3 runs to 15 residues. The complete variable domain, with remaining parts taken from reference TRBV7-2 and TRBJ1-5, reads GAGVSQSPSNKVTEKGKDVELRCDPISGHTALYWYRQSLGQGLEFLIYFQGNSAPDKSGLPSDRFSAERTGGSVSTLTIQRTQQEDSAVYLCASSLMGDGNQPQHFGDGTRLSIL.

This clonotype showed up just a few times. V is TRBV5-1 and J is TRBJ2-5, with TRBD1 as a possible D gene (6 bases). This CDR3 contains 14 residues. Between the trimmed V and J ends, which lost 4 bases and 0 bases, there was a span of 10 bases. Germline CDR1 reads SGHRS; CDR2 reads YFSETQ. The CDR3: CASSAGQNQETQYF. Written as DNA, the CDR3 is TGCGCCAGCAGCGCCGGACAGAACCAAGAGACCCAGTACTTC.

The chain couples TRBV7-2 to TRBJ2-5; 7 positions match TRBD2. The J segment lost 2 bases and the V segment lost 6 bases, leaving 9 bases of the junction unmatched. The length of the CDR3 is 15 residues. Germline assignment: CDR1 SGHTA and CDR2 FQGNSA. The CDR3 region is CASRRGVTSQETQYF. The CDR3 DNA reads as TGTGCCAGCAGACGGGGGGTTACCAGTCAAGAGACCCAGTACTTC.

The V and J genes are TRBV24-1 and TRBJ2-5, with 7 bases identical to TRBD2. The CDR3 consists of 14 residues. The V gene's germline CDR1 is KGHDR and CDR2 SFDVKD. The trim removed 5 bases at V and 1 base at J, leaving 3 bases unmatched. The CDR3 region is CATSGSGAQETQYF. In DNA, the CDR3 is TGTGCCACCAGTGGCAGCGGGGCCCAAGAGACCCAGTACTTC.

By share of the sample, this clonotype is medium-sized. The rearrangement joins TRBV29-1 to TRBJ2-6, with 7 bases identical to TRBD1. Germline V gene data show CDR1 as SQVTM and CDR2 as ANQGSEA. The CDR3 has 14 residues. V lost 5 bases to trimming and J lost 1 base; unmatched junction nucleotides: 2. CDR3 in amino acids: CSVLQGSGANVLTF. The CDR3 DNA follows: TGCAGCGTTCTACAGGGGTCTGGGGCCAACGTCCTGACTTTC.

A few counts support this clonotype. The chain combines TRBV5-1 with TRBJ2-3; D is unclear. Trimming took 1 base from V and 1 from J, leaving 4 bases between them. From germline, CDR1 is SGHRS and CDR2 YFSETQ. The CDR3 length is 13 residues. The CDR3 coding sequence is TGCGCCAGCAGCTTGCACGGCACAGATACGCAGTATTTT. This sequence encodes CASSLHGTDTQYF.

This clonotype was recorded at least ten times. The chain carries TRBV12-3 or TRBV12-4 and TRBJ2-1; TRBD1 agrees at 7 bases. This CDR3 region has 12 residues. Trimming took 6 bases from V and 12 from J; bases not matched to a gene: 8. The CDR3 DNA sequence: TGTGCCAGCAGACAGGGGACGGTCGGGCAGTTCTTC. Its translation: CASRQGTVGQFF.

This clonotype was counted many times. Here the CDR3 reads CASSPALANYGYTF. The CDR3 nucleotides are TGTGCCAGCAGCCCAGCACTAGCTAACTATGGCTACACCTTC. V gene TRBV7-9 combines with J gene TRBJ1-2; D not resolved. The germline V gene encodes CDR1 SEHNR and CDR2 FQNEAQ (reference sequence). V lost 5 bases and J lost 0, with 10 bases in between. This CDR3 spans 14 amino acids.

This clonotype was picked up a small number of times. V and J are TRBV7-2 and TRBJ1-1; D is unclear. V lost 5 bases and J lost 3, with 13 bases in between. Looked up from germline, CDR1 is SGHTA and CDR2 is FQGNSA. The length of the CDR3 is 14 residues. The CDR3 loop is CASSLLLRDTEAFF. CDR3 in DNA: TGTGCCAGCAGCCTTTTACTAAGGGACACTGAAGCTTTCTTT.

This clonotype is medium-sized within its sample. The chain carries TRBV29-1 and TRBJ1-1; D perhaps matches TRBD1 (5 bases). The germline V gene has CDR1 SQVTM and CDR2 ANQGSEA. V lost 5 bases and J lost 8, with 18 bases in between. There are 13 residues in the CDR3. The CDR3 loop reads CSVLLPGLLEAFF. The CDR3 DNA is TGCAGCGTTCTGCTTCCGGGACTCCTCGAAGCTTTCTTT.

The CDR3, as DNA: TGTGCCAGCAGTCCCAGGGGGTACGGTGAAAAACTGTTTTTT. Its protein is CASSPRGYGEKLFF. The V and J genes are TRBV6-5 and TRBJ1-4, with TRBD1 matching 7 bases. CDR3 length equals 14 residues. Losses at the gene ends were 5 bases for V and 7 bases for J; bases not matched to a gene: 7. Germline CDR1 and CDR2: MNHEY and SVGAGI.

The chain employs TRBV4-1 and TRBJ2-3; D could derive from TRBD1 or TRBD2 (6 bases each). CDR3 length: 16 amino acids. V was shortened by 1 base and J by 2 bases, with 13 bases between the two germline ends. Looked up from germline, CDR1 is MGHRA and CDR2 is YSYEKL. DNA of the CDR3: TGCGCCAGCAGCCAAGGTCCGGGGGCCTCCACAGATACGCAGTATTTT. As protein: CASSQGPGASTDTQYF.